Below, 27 T cell receptor beta chains from the same sample are listed, as sequenced in a study of cytomegalovirus exposure and HLA in healthy donors. TCRdb keeps only in-frame clones here, not all; method: immunoSEQ multiplex PCR. The data hold roughly 110,000 clones, with less than 90% observed a single time. What was sequenced was PBMCs. These receptors were obtained from a woman aged 18-35 years in good health and CMV-seropositive.

The chain combines TRBV14 with TRBJ1-6, with D perhaps matching TRBD1 (5 bases). Looked up from germline, CDR1 is SGHDN and CDR2 is FVKESK. The CDR3 has 16 residues. V was pared by 3 bases and J by 7 bases, with 16 bases between. CDR3 residues: CASSQQGPGLNSPLHF. The DNA of the CDR3 is TGTGCCAGCAGCCAGCAGGGTCCGGGCCTCAATTCACCCCTCCACTTT.

The V call is TRBV25-1, the J call TRBJ2-6; 7 nucleotides agree with TRBD2. The germline gives CDR1 MGHDK, CDR2 SYGVNS. The trim removed 6 bases at V and 0 bases at J, leaving 11 bases unmatched. The CDR3 is 18 amino acids. CDR3 in DNA: TGTGCCAGCAGCCCATGGGAGGGGTTGAGCTCTGGGGCCAACGTCCTGACTTTC. This codes for CASSPWEGLSSGANVLTF.

This clone was seen a few times. The rearrangement links TRBV28 to TRBJ1-6; possibly TRBD1 for D (5 bases). Between the trimmed V and J ends, which lost 3 bases and 7 bases, there was a span of 10 bases. The CDR3 sequence is 14 residues long. CDR1 MDHEN and CDR2 SYDVKM come from the germline V gene. Here the CDR3 reads CASSFLGLNSPLHF. As DNA, the CDR3 is TGTGCCAGCAGTTTTCTGGGGCTAAATTCACCCCTCCACTTT.

V and J are TRBV23-1 and TRBJ1-2; 10 positions match TRBD1. TRBV23-1 falls under the ORF class, with uncertain function. V shed 2 bases and J 4 bases; nucleotides not matched to a gene: 7. The CDR3 sequence is 16 residues long. DNA of the CDR3: TGCGCCAGCAGTCAACGCGGACAGGGGGTGTTCTATGGCTACACCTTC. It encodes CASSQRGQGVFYGYTF.

The chain carries TRBV6-1 and TRBJ1-5; the D gene is possibly TRBD1 (5 bases). The CDR3 extends over 13 amino acids. Trimming cost V 6 bases and J 15 bases, with 21 bases left between them. Germline-derived CDR1 and CDR2 are MNHNS and SASEGT. In DNA form, the CDR3 reads TGTGCCAGCAGAAAAACAGAGACGGGGGGGTGGCATTTT. Its protein product is CASRKTETGGWHF.

V and J are TRBV27 and TRBJ1-6; 7 bases agree with TRBD1. Germline CDR1 and CDR2: MNHEY and SMNVEV (reference sequence). The CDR3 runs 15 residues. J lost 8 bases, V lost 4 bases, and 8 bases had no gene match. CDR3 residues: CASSSGQSPYSPLHF. The CDR3 DNA is TGTGCCAGCAGTTCGGGACAGTCGCCTTATTCACCCCTCCACTTT.

This clone was picked up one time. The chain uses TRBV27 and TRBJ2-1; the match to TRBD2 covers 7 bases. Germline V gene sequence: CDR1 MNHEY, CDR2 SMNVEV (reference sequence). The CDR3 contains 13 residues. With 4 bases clipped from V and 9 bases from J, the junction kept 6 bases outside the gene matches. The CDR3 loop reads CASSSLGEGEQFF. The CDR3 DNA reads as TGTGCCAGCAGTTCCTTGGGGGAGGGTGAGCAGTTCTTC.

This clone has just one count. This chain connects TRBV6-5 to TRBJ2-7; TRBD2 matches at 9 bases. V shed 8 bases, J shed 4 bases, and the junction held 6 bases outside the gene matches. CDR1 and CDR2 (germline): MNHEY, SVGAGI. CDR3 length equals 13 residues. CDR3 residues: CASWGSGGYEQYV. The CDR3, as DNA: TGTGCCAGCTGGGGTAGCGGGGGTTACGAGCAGTACGTC.

This clone has more than one count but fewer than ten. The CDR3 region is CASSETTGLDTQYF. The CDR3 nucleotides read TGTGCCAGCAGCGAAACGACAGGTCTGGATACGCAGTATTTT. The chain recombines TRBV28 with TRBJ2-3; a possible D gene is TRBD1 (6 bases). The V end lost 6 bases, the J end lost 6 bases, and 16 bases lay between the germline ends. Germline CDR1 reads MDHEN; CDR2 reads SYDVKM. CDR3 length equals 14 residues.

For this clone: This same CDR3 is encoded by further DNA sequences in the sample. J is TRBJ2-1 and V is TRBV11-2; D is perhaps TRBD2 (6 bases). The germline CDR1 and CDR2 sequences are SGHAT and FQNNGV. This CDR3 region has 15 residues. Trimming pared 1 base from V and 4 bases from J, leaving 11 bases between. This CDR3 reads CASSLGGGRYNEQFF. Written as DNA, the CDR3 is TGTGCCAGCAGCTTAGGGGGAGGTAGATACAATGAGCAGTTCTTC. The full variable domain, in which reference TRBV11-2 and TRBJ2-1 provide the parts outside the CDR3, is EAGVAQSPRYKIIEKRQSVAFWCNPISGHATLYWYQQILGQGPKLLIQFQNNGVVDDSQLPKDRFSAERLKGVDSTLKIQPAKLEDSAVYLCASSLGGGRYNEQFFGPGTRLTVL.

This chain connects TRBV15 to TRBJ1-5; TRBD1 is a possible D gene (5 bases). This CDR3 is built from 15 residues. Per germline, CDR1 LNHNV and CDR2 YYDKDF (reference sequence). V was shortened by 0 bases and J by 3 bases, with 9 bases between the two germline ends. The CDR3 protein is CATSRDRGDNQPQHF. Here the CDR3 DNA reads TGTGCCACCAGCAGAGATCGGGGGGACAATCAGCCCCAGCATTTT.

The chain recombines TRBV14 with TRBJ2-1; 7 nucleotides match TRBD1. V gave up 4 bases and J gave up 6 bases; unmatched junction bases: 6. CDR1 is SGHDN, CDR2 FVKESK, per germline. The CDR3 sequence is 14 residues long. The CDR3 nucleotides are TGTGCCAGCAGCCCTGACAGGGTAGTCAATGAGCAGTTCTTC. It encodes CASSPDRVVNEQFF.

The rearrangement joins TRBV6-5 to TRBJ2-3; D is perhaps TRBD2 (6 bases). CDR1 is MNHEY, CDR2 SVGAGI, per germline. Trimming shortened V by 6 bases and J by 7 bases, and 20 bases separated the two germline ends. This CDR3 spans 15 amino acids. CDR3 residues: CASSRNWGDVNTQYF. The CDR3, as DNA: TGTGCCAGCAGCCGCAACTGGGGGGATGTAAATACGCAGTATTTT.

Concerning this clone: An end of the junction differs from the germline gene, which may be a read error. This chain connects TRBV29-1 to TRBJ1-1; maybe TRBD1 (6 bases). Germline CDR1 reads SQVTM; CDR2 reads ANQGSEA. CDR3 length equals 15 residues. The CDR3 spells CSVSYRARLNTEAFF. CDR3 nucleotide sequence: TGCAGCGTGAGCTACAGGGCTCGGTTGAATACTGAAGCTTTCTTT.

The chain joins TRBV28 to TRBJ2-7, with 8 bases matching TRBD1. Germline V gives CDR1 MDHEN, CDR2 SYDVKM. Trimming at V came to 4 bases and at J to 3 bases, leaving 11 bases not matched to a gene. This CDR3 spans 16 amino acids. The CDR3: CASSSPDREHYYEQYV. For the CDR3, the DNA is TGTGCCAGCAGTTCTCCGGACAGGGAGCATTACTACGAGCAGTACGTC.

V gene TRBV4-1 combines with J gene TRBJ1-5; TRBD1 matches at 7 bases. After removal of 0 bases from V and 3 bases from J, the junction contained 5 bases not matched to a gene. Germline lookup yields CDR1 MGHRA and CDR2 YSYEKL. The CDR3 totals 16 residues. In DNA form, the CDR3 reads TGCGCCAGCAGCCAAGAGGCCGGGACAGTCAATCAGCCCCAGCATTTT. It yields the protein CASSQEAGTVNQPQHF.

This clone was observed once. V is TRBV9 and J is TRBJ2-5, with a possible D match to TRBD1 (6 bases). Germline loops: CDR1 SGDLS, CDR2 YYNGEE. The CDR3 runs 15 residues. Trimming took off 5 bases at V and 7 bases at J, with 21 bases between the two ends. The CDR3: CASSPGTSSWGTQYF. For the CDR3, the DNA is TGTGCCAGCAGTCCCGGGACAAGTTCTTGGGGGACCCAGTACTTC.

The chain carries TRBV28 and TRBJ1-2; 10 bases map to TRBD1. V lost 6 bases to trimming and J lost 5 bases; unmatched junction nucleotides: 6. Germline lookup yields CDR1 MDHEN and CDR2 SYDVKM. The CDR3 loop spans 14 amino acids. The DNA of the CDR3 is TGTGCCAGCAGAACCCGGGACAGGGGATATGGCTACACCTTC. This codes for CASRTRDRGYGYTF.

The chain couples TRBV13 to TRBJ2-2, with D maybe TRBD2 (7 bases). Germline CDR1 is PRHDT and CDR2 is FYEKMQ (reference sequence). Trimming shortened V by 1 base and J by 4 bases, and 19 bases separated the two germline ends. The CDR3 length is 18 residues. The CDR3 sequence is CASSLEPLGGQSTGELFF. DNA for the CDR3: TGTGCCAGCAGCTTAGAACCCCTGGGGGGGCAGAGCACCGGGGAGCTGTTTTTT.

V gene TRBV7-2 combines with J gene TRBJ2-7; 8 bases align to TRBD1. Germline assignment: CDR1 SGHTA and CDR2 FQGNSA. The CDR3 has 14 residues. With V trimmed by 5 bases and J by 2 bases, 5 bases remained unmatched. The CDR3 sequence: CASSVTGVTYEQYF. CDR3 in DNA: TGTGCCAGCAGCGTGACAGGGGTCACCTACGAGCAGTACTTC. The variable domain in full, completed from reference TRBV7-2 and TRBJ2-7, reads GAGVSQSPSNKVTEKGKDVELRCDPISGHTALYWYRQSLGQGLEFLIYFQGNSAPDKSGLPSDRFSAERTGGSVSTLTIQRTQQEDSAVYLCASSVTGVTYEQYFGPGTRLTVT.

The chain couples TRBV18 to TRBJ2-5; 15 bases agree with TRBD2. The length of the CDR3 is 15 residues. The V and J ends lost 5 bases and 5 bases, in that order; junction bases with no gene match: 3. From germline, CDR1 is KGHSH and CDR2 LQKENI. The CDR3 region has the DNA TGTGCCAGCTCATCCGGGACTAGCGGGGGGGAGACCCAGTACTTC. Encoded protein: CASSSGTSGGETQYF.

This clone has a handful of counts. This sequence joins TRBV28 and TRBJ2-7; D gene uncertain. Germline values: CDR1 MDHEN, CDR2 SYDVKM. CDR3 size: 13 residues. Between the trimmed V and J ends, which lost 7 bases and 3 bases, there was a span of 13 bases. Here the CDR3 reads CASTLGRGYEQYF. CDR3 nucleotides: TGTGCCAGCACGCTCGGCAGAGGCTACGAGCAGTACTTC.

The rearrangement uses TRBV4-1 and TRBJ1-6, with D tentatively TRBD1 (5 bases). The germline CDR1 and CDR2 sequences are MGHRA and YSYEKL. The CDR3 consists of 15 residues. Trimming pared 0 bases from V and 8 bases from J, leaving 11 bases between. CDR3 nucleotides: TGCGCCAGCAGCCAAGAAAGCGGGGGGTATTCACCCCTCCACTTT. It translates to CASSQESGGYSPLHF.

The count of this clone is one. The rearrangement uses TRBV28 and TRBJ1-5, with D tentatively TRBD1 (5 bases). The CDR3 covers 15 residues. The germline V gene encodes CDR1 MDHEN and CDR2 SYDVKM. Trimming took off 2 bases at V and 1 base at J, with 9 bases between the two ends. The CDR3 DNA reads as TGTGCCAGCAGTTTAAGTGGACAAAGCAATCAGCCCCAGCATTTT. Protein: CASSLSGQSNQPQHF. Looking up the rest from reference TRBV28 and TRBJ1-5 gives the full variable domain: DVKVTQSSRYLVKRTGEKVFLECVQDMDHENMFWYRQDPGLGLRLIYFSYDVKMKEKGDIPEGYSVSREKKERFSLILESASTNQTSMYLCASSLSGQSNQPQHFGDGTRLSIL.

The gene calls are TRBV6-5 and TRBJ1-2; no clear D gene. V was clipped by 6 bases and J by 0 bases, with 8 bases between them. Germline CDR1 reads MNHEY; CDR2 reads SVGAGI. The CDR3 loop spans 13 amino acids. CDR3 region: CASRPTANYGYTF. The CDR3 DNA follows: TGTGCCAGCAGACCCACAGCTAACTATGGCTACACCTTC.

The genes are TRBV2 and TRBJ2-7; 8 nucleotides agree with TRBD1. The CDR3 length is 12 residues. From germline, CDR1 is SNHLY and CDR2 FYNNEI. Trimming removed 10 bases from V and 3 bases from J; junction bases left unmatched: 5. CDR3 amino acids: CATAGQGYEQYF. CDR3 DNA sequence: TGTGCCACCGCCGGACAGGGCTACGAGCAGTACTTC.

The chain links TRBV7-8 to TRBJ2-3, with D possibly being TRBD2 (6 bases). Per germline, CDR1 SGHVS and CDR2 FQNEAQ. The CDR3 is 14 amino acids. V was clipped by 2 bases and J by 3 bases, with 9 bases between them. The CDR3 DNA reads TGTGCCAGCAGCTTAAGCCGGGGGACAGATACGCAGTATTTT. Amino acids: CASSLSRGTDTQYF.